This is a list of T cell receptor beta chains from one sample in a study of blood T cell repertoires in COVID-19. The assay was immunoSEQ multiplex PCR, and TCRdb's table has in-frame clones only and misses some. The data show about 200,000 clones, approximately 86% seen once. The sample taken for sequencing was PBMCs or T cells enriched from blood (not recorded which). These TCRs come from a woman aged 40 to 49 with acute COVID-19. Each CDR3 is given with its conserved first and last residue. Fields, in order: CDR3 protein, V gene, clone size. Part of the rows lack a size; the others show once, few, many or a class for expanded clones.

CDR3: CASSPITEAFF
V: TRBV27
size: NA

CDR3: CASSELWEAGGGNEQYF
V: TRBV6-1
size: NA

CDR3: CASSVESGRDTGELFF
V: TRBV9
size: NA

CDR3: CASSQVTGSSTDTQYF
V: TRBV14
size: NA

CDR3: CASSFFLAGSTDTQYF
V: TRBV5-4
size: NA

CDR3: CASSLGQYEQYF
V: TRBV11-2
size: once

CDR3: CSVGRASSYNEQFF
V: TRBV29-1
size: NA

CDR3: CASSEGTGGSSPLHF
V: TRBV2
size: NA

CDR3: CASRADRVNYGYTF
V: TRBV6-5
size: NA

CDR3: CSARGTVGNTIYF
V: TRBV20-1
size: NA

CDR3: CASSQWVTSTDTQYF
V: TRBV14
size: NA

CDR3: CASIQDLAGRGETQYF
V: TRBV7-2
size: NA

CDR3: CASSVDSAGGQPQHF
V: TRBV3-1/TRBV3-2
size: NA

CDR3: CASSDIIRGSGNTIYF
V: TRBV28
size: NA

CDR3: CASSAPGSQYF
V: TRBV28
size: NA

CDR3: CTSSLPWDNHSYEQYF
V: TRBV1
size: NA

CDR3: CASSQERANNSPLHF
V: TRBV4-2
size: NA

CDR3: CASSKNGYEQYF
V: TRBV2
size: NA

CDR3: CASSLASTRPNGYTF
V: TRBV5-6
size: NA

CDR3: CASSDPRLGSTDTQYF
V: TRBV19
size: NA

CDR3: CASSYPPTRPGGYTF
V: TRBV6-2/TRBV6-3
size: many

CDR3: CASEGTGNQPQHF
V: TRBV12-3/TRBV12-4
size: once

CDR3: CASSRGTEPGNTIYF
V: TRBV3-1/TRBV3-2
size: NA

CDR3: CASSSGTSGTQTQYF
V: TRBV28
size: NA

CDR3: CASSDISGRQNIQYF
V: TRBV10-2
size: NA

CDR3: CASSSSGASSYNEQFF
V: TRBV27
size: once

CDR3: CASSRGGVAMKETQYF
V: TRBV19
size: NA

CDR3: CSVAQGWMNTEAFF
V: TRBV29-1
size: NA

CDR3: CASSLASRVSGYTF
V: TRBV7-2
size: NA

CDR3: CASRTGAGSSYEQYF
V: TRBV2
size: few

CDR3: CASSHHSGRAAYEQYF
V: TRBV14
size: NA

CDR3: CASSLKRSGSYEQYF
V: TRBV7-6
size: NA

CDR3: CAWSVSGYLAKNIQYF
V: TRBV30
size: NA

CDR3: CANSVGSISYEQYF
V: TRBV9
size: NA

CDR3: CASHQGVPGGSYTEAFF
V: TRBV19
size: NA

CDR3: CASSPRQGNYGYTF
V: TRBV7-6
size: NA

CDR3: CASSPQVGTGNNSPLHF
V: TRBV3-1/TRBV3-2
size: NA

CDR3: CASSPGQGGQETQYF
V: TRBV5-1
size: NA

CDR3: CASSYSAQGAAGYTF
V: TRBV6-5
size: NA

CDR3: CASKDSLYSYEQYF
V: TRBV28
size: once

CDR3: CASRGQTDTQYF
V: TRBV2
size: once

CDR3: CASSYPTGRGLRAFF
V: TRBV6-5
size: NA